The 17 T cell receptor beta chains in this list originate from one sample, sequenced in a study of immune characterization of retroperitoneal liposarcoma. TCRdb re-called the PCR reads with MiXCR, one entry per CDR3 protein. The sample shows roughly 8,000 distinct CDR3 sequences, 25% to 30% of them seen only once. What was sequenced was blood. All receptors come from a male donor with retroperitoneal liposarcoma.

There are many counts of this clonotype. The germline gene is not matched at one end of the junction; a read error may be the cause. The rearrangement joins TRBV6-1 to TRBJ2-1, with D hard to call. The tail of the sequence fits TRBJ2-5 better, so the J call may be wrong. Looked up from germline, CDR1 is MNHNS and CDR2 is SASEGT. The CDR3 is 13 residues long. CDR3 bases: TGTGCCAGCAGCTCCCGACCCCAAGGGACCCAGTACTTC. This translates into CASSSRPQGTQYF.

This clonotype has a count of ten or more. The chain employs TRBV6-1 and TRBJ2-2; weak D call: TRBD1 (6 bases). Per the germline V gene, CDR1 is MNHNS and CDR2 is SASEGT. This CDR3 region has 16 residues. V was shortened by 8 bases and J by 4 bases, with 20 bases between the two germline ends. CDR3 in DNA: TGTGCCAGCCCTAAAGAAGGGGGTTCGGTCACCGGGGAGCTGTTTTTT. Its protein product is CASPKEGGSVTGELFF.

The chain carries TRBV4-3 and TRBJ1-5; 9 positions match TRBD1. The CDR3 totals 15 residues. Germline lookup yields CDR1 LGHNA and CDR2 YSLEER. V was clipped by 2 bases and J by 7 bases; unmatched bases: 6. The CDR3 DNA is TGCGCCAGCAGCCAACCGGGACAGGGTACGCAGCCCCAGCATTTT. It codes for CASSQPGQGTQPQHF.

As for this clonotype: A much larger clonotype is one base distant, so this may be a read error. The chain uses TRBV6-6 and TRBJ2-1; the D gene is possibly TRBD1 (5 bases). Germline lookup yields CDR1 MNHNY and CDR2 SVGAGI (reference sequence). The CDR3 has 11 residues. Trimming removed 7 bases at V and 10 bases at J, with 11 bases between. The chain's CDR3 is CASTGSFEQFF. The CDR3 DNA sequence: TGTGCCAGCACAGGGTCGTTCGAGCAGTTCTTC.

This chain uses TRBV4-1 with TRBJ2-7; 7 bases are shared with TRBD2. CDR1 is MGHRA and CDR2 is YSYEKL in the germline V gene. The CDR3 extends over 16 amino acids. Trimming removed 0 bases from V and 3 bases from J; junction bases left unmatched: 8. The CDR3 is CASSQDFASGDYEQYF. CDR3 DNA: TGCGCCAGCAGCCAAGACTTCGCTAGCGGAGACTACGAGCAGTACTTC.

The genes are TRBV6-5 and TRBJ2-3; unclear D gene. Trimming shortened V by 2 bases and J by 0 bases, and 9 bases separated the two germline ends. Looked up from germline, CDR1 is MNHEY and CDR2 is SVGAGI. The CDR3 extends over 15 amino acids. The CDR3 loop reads CASSYVLVSTDTQYF. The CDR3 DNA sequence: TGTGCCAGCAGTTACGTCTTGGTCAGCACAGATACGCAGTATTTT.

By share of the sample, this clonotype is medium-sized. The CDR3 loop reads CASSITRLPRGEKLFF. As DNA, the CDR3 is TGTGCCAGCAGTATCACCAGGCTCCCGCGGGGTGAAAAACTGTTTTTT. This chain joins TRBV27 and TRBJ1-4; D gene uncertain. The V end was cut by 5 bases, the J end by 7 bases, with 20 bases between. This CDR3 spans 16 amino acids. Germline CDR1 reads MNHEY; CDR2 reads SMNVEV (reference sequence).

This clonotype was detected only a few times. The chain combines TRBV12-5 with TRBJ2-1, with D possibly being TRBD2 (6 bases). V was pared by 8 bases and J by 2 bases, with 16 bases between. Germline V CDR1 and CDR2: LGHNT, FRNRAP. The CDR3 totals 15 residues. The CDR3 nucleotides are TGTGCTAGTTCCCCCCCGGGACTGGCCTACAATGAGCAGTTCTTC. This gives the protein CASSPPGLAYNEQFF.

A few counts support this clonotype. CDR3 sequence: CASSLVVLGNNEQFF. For the CDR3, the DNA is TGTGCCAGCAGTTTAGTAGTGTTGGGGAACAATGAGCAGTTCTTC. The chain employs TRBV12-3 or TRBV12-4 and TRBJ2-1; D remains unclear. The CDR3 length is 15 residues. Trimming shortened V by 1 base and J by 5 bases, and 12 bases separated the two germline ends.

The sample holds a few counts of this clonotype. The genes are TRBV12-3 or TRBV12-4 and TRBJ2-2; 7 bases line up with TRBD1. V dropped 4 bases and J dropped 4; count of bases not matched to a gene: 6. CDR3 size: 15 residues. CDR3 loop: CASSSTTGSTGELFF. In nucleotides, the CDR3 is TGTGCCAGCAGTTCAACGACAGGGAGCACCGGGGAGCTGTTTTTT.

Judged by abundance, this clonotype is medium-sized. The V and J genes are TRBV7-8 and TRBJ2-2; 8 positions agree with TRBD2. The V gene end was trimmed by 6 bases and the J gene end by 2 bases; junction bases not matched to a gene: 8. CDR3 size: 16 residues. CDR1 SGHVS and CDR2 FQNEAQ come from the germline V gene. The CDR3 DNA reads TGTGCCAGCAGTCGGGGGGGGACCGTCAACACCGGGGAGCTGTTTTTT. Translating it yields CASSRGGTVNTGELFF.

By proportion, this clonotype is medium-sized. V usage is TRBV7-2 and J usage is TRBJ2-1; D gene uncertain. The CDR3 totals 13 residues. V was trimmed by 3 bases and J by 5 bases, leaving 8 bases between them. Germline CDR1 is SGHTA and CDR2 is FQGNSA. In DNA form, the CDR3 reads TGTGCCAGCAGCTTTCCCCCCAACAATGAGCAGTTCTTC. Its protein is CASSFPPNNEQFF.

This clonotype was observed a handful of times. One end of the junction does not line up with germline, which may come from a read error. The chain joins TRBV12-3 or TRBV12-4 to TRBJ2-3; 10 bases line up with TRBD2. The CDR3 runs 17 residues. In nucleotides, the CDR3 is TGTGCCAGCAGTTTAGCGGGCAAGCGGGAGGGGGGCCAGAACATGGATTTT. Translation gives CASSLAGKREGGQNMDF.

The CDR3 loop is CASSGGLSGTDTQYF. As DNA, the CDR3 is TGCGCCAGCAGCGGGGGACTCTCTGGCACAGATACGCAGTATTTT. The chain joins TRBV5-1 to TRBJ2-3; TRBD2 is a possible D gene (6 bases). The CDR3 extends over 15 amino acids. Germline lookup yields CDR1 SGHRS and CDR2 YFSETQ. The ends were cut back, 4 bases at V and 1 base at J, with 13 bases in the middle.

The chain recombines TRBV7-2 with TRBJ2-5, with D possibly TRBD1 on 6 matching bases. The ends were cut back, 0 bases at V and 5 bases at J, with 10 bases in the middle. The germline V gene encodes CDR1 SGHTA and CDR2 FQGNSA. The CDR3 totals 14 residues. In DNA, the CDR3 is TGTGCCAGCAGCTTAGCGTCAGGGGTGGAGACCCAGTACTTC. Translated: CASSLASGVETQYF.

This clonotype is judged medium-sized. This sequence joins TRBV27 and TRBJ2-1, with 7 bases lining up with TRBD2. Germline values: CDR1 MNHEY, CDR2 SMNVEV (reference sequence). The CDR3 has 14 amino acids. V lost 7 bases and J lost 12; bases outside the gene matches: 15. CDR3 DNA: TGTGCCAGCATACCCTCCAGCGGGGCCAAGGCGCAGTTCTTC. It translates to CASIPSSGAKAQFF.

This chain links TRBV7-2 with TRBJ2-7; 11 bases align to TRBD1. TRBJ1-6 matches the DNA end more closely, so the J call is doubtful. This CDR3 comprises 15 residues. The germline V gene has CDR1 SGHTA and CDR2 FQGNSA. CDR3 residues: CASSLSGTGGSPLHF. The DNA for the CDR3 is TGTGCCAGCAGCCTATCCGGGACAGGGGGTTCACCCCTCCACTTT.